This T cell receptor (beta chain) was recorded in a study of beta chain features in type 1 diabetes. Every single donor gave one heparinised blood draw, and these averaged roughly 120 mL. CD4+ naive, central memory, regulatory and stem cell-like memory cells were sorted via CD45RO/CCR7/CD25/CD127/CD95/CD27. Sequenced material consisted of expressed TCRB transcripts (all of the isolated RNA was reverse transcribed). Assay used: immunoSEQ multiplex PCR; TCRdb lists only in-frame clones, some missing. The data contain a few hundred thousand clones, 24% of them singletons. A word on this clone: Its specificity is unknown.

Germline V CDR1 and CDR2: SGHDT, YYEEEE. With V trimmed by 4 bases and J by 5 bases, 6 bases remained unmatched. The CDR3 loop spans 15 amino acids. Whole-study results and caveats: In all four CD4+ subsets, TCRB CDR3 length was significantly, moderately reduced in type 1 diabetes. Naive, central memory and Treg TCRB repertoires appeared more alike in patients than in healthy donors. HLA influence on TCRB rearrangement stayed unresolved here.

The TCR comes from a woman under 40 with type 1 diabetes. The sample taken for sequencing was naive CD4+ T cells from blood. The rearrangement links TRBV5-6 to TRBJ2-7; 13 bases line up with TRBD2. The CDR3 DNA is TGTGCCAGCAGCCCTCGACTAGCGGGAGGAAACGAGCAGTACTTC. As protein: CASSPRLAGGNEQYF. Combining the CDR3 with reference TRBV5-6 and TRBJ2-7 gives the whole variable domain DAGVTQSPTHLIKTRGQQVTLRCSPKSGHDTVSWYQQALGQGPQFIFQYYEEEERQRGNFPDRFSGHQFPNYSSELNVNALLLGDSALYLCASSPRLAGGNEQYFGPGTRLTVT.